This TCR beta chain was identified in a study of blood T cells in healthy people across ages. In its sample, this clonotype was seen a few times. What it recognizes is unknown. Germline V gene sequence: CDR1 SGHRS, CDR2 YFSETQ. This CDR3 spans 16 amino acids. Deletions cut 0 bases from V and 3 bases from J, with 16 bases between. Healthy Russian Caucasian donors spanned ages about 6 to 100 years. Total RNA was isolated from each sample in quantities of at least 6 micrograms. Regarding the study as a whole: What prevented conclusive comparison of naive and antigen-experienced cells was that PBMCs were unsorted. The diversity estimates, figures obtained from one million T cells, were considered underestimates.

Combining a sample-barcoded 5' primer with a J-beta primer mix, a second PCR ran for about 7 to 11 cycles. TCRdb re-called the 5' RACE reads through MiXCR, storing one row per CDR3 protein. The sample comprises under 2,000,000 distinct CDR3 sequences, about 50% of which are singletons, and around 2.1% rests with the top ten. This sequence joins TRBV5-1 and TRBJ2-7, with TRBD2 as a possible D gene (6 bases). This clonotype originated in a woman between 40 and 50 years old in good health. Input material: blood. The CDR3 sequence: CASSLEWGTPDYEQYF. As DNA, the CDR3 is TGCGCCAGCAGCTTGGAGTGGGGGACTCCGGACTACGAGCAGTACTTC.